This T cell receptor (beta chain) stems from a study of regulatory T cells in long-lasting Graves disease. Across the whole study: Antithyroid drugs had been taken under 3 months by newly diagnosed Graves' patients.

The CDR3 runs 16 residues. CDR1 and CDR2 (germline): MDHEN, SYDVKM. A note on this clonotype: This may be a read error, as it is one base from a much larger clone.

Time point defined: newly diagnosed GD, antithyroid drugs for less than 3 months. After RNA was extracted from PBMCs, the TCR library was made from it. Arm-PCR of CDR3 regions and iRepertoire HTBI primers were the basis on which TCR beta libraries were built. TCRdb re-called the multiplex PCR reads through MiXCR, storing one row per CDR3 protein. In the table there are roughly 380,000 distinct CDR3 sequences, roughly a sixth of which are singletons. These data were also reused for a study on T cells in Graves' hyperthyroidism and ophthalmopathy.

Sample: peripheral blood mononuclear cells (PBMCs), taken at new diagnosis, from a patient treated with antithyroid drugs. This TCR came from a man aged 40-50 years with Graves disease. The V call is TRBV28, the J call TRBJ2-7, with TRBD2 matching over 11 bases. Here the CDR3 DNA reads TGTGCCAGCAGCCGGGTGGGGACTAGCGGTTCCTACGAGCGGTACTTC. Translated, it gives CASSRVGTSGSYERYF. The variable domain in full, completed from reference TRBV28 and TRBJ2-7, reads DVKVTQSSRYLVKRTGEKVFLECVQDMDHENMFWYRQDPGLGLRLIYFSYDVKMKEKGDIPEGYSVSREKKERFSLILESASTNQTSMYLCASSRVGTSGSYERYFGPGTRLTVT.